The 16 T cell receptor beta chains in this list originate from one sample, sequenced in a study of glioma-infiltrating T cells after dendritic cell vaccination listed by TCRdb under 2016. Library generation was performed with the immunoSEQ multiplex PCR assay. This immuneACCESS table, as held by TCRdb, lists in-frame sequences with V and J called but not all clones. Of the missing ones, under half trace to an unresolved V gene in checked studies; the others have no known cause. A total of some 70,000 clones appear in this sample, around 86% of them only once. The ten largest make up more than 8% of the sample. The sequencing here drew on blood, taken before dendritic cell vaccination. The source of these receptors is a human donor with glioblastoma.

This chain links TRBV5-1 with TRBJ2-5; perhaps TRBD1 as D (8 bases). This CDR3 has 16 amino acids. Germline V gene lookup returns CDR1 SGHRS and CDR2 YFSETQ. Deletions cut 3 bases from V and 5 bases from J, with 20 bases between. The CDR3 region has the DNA TGCGCCAGCAGCTCCGGGGGGCAGGGGGCACGGGAGACCCAGTACTTC. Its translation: CASSSGGQGARETQYF.

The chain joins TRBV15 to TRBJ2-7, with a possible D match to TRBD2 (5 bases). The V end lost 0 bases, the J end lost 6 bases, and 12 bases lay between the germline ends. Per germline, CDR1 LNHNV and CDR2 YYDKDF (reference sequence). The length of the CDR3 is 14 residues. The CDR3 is CATSRDRGRGEQYF. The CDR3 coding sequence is TGTGCCACCAGCAGAGATCGGGGTCGGGGCGAGCAGTACTTC.

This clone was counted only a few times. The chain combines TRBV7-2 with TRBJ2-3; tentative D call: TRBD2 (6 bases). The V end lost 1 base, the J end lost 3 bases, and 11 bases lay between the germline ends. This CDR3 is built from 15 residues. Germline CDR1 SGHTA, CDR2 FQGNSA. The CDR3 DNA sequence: TGTGCCAGCAGCTTAGTGGGAGGAGAAACAGATACGCAGTATTTT. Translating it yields CASSLVGGETDTQYF.

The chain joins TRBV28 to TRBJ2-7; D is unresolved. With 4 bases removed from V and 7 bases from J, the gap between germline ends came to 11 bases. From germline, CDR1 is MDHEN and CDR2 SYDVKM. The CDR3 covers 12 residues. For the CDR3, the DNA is TGTGCCAGCAGTTCCCCAGGTCGTGAGCAGTACTTC. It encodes CASSSPGREQYF.

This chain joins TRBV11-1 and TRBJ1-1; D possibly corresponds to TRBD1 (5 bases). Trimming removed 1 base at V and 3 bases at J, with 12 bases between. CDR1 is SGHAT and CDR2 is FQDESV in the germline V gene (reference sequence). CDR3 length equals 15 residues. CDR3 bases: TGTGCCAGCAGCTTAGGGACACCTACCCACACTGAAGCTTTCTTT. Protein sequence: CASSLGTPTHTEAFF.

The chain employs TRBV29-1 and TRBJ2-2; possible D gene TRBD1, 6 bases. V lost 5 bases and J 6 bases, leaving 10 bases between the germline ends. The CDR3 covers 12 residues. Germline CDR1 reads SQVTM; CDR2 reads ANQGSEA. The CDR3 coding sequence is TGCAGCGTTCTCAGGGGTGCCGGGGAGCTGTTTTTT. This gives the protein CSVLRGAGELFF.

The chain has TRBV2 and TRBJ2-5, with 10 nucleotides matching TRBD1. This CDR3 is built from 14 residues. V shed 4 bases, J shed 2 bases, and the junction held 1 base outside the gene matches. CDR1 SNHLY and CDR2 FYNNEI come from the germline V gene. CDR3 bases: TGTGCCAGCAGTGGACAGGGGGCGCAAGAGACCCAGTACTTC. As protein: CASSGQGAQETQYF. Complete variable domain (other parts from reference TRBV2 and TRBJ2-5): EPEVTQTPSHQVTQMGQEVILRCVPISNHLYFYWYRQILGQKVEFLVSFYNNEISEKSEIFDDQFSVERPDGSNFTLKIRSTKLEDSAMYFCASSGQGAQETQYFGPGTRLLVL.

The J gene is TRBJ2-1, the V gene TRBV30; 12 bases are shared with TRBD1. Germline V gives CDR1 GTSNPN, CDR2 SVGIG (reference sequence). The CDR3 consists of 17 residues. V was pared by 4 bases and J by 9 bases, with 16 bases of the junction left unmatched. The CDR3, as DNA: TGTGCCTGGACCCTACCAGGGCGGGGACAGGGGGCTCTTGAGCAGTTCTTC. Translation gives CAWTLPGRGQGALEQFF. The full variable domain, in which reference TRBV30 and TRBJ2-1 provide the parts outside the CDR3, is SQTIHQWPATLVQPVGSPLSLECTVEGTSNPNLYWYRQAAGRGLQLLFYSVGIGQISSEVPQNLSASRPQDRQFILSSKKLLLSDSGFYLCAWTLPGRGQGALEQFFGPGTRLTVL.

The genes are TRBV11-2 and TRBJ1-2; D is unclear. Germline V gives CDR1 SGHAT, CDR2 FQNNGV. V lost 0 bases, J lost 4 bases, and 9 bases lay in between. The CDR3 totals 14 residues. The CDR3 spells CASSLDLQIYGYTF. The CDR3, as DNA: TGTGCCAGCAGCTTAGATCTGCAGATCTATGGCTACACCTTC.

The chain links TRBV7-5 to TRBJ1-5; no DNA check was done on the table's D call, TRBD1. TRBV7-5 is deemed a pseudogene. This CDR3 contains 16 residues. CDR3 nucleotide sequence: TGTGCCAGAAGCTCACAGCCAGGGGACAGCAATCAGCCCCAGCATTTT. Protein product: CARSSQPGDSNQPQHF.

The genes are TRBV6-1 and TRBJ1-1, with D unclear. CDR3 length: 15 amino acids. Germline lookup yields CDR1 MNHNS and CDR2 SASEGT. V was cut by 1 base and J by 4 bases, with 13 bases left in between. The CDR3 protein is CASSEEYNLRTEAFF. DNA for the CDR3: TGTGCCAGCAGTGAAGAATACAACCTCCGCACTGAAGCTTTCTTT.

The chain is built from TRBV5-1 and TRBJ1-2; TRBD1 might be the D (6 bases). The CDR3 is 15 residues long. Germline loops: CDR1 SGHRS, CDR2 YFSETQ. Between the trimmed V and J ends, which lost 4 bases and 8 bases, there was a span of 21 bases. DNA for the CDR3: TGCGCCAGCAGCCTAGACCCAGGGGCCTTCTTGGGCTACACCTTC. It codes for CASSLDPGAFLGYTF.

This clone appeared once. CDR3 protein: CASSSHREGSNQPQHF. CDR3 coding DNA: TGTGCCAGCAGTTCTCACAGGGAAGGGAGCAATCAGCCCCAGCATTTT. The gene calls are TRBV27 and TRBJ1-5, with a weak D call TRBD1 (6 bases). The CDR3 has 16 residues. Trimming left V 4 bases short and J 1 base short, with 14 bases between. CDR1 is MNHEY, CDR2 SMNVEV, per germline (reference sequence).

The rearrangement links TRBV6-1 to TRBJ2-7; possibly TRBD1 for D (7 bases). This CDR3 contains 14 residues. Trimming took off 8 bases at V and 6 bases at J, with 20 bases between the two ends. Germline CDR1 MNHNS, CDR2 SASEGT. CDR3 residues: CASRRQGDSPEQYF. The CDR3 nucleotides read TGTGCCAGCCGAAGGCAGGGGGACTCTCCCGAGCAGTACTTC.

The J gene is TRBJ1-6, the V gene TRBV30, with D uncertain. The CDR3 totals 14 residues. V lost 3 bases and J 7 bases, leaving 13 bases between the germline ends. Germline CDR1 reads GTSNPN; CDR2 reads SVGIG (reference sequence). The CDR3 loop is CAWSRGQENSPLHF. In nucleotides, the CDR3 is TGTGCCTGGAGCCGAGGGCAGGAGAATTCACCCCTCCACTTT. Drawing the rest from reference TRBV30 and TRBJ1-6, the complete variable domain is SQTIHQWPATLVQPVGSPLSLECTVEGTSNPNLYWYRQAAGRGLQLLFYSVGIGQISSEVPQNLSASRPQDRQFILSSKKLLLSDSGFYLCAWSRGQENSPLHFGNGTRLTVT.

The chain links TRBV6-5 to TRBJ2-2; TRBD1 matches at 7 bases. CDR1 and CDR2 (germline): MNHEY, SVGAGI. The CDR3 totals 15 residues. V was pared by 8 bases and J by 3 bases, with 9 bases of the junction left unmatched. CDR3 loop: CASLQGSRDTGELFF. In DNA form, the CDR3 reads TGTGCCAGCCTACAGGGGAGTCGGGACACCGGGGAGCTGTTTTTT.